Below, one TCR beta chain is given with its context. The sample comes from a study of shared clonotypes between healthy human individuals. Data came from immunoSEQ multiplex PCR; TCRdb stores just in-frame clones and leaves some out. The sample consists of 2 million or so clones, roughly 95% of them appearing once. Naive CD8 cells lacked CD45RO and underwent positive selection for CCR7, leaving out terminally differentiated effector memory CD45RA+ cells. All of the donors resided in Nashville, Tennessee, and each was a Caucasian adult. The CDR3 extends over 15 amino acids. CDR1 SGDLS and CDR2 YYNGEE come from the germline V gene. Trimming took 1 base from V and 4 from J, leaving 11 bases between them.

V is TRBV9 and J is TRBJ2-2; D remains ambiguous. Sequencing input: naive CD8+ T cells sorted from blood. The receptor's source is a man younger than 35 in good health. CDR3 sequence: CASSVSAVLTGELFF. The CDR3 coding sequence is TGTGCCAGCAGCGTAAGCGCCGTTCTCACCGGGGAGCTGTTTTTT.